The T cell receptor (beta chain) under discussion was sequenced for a study of cytomegalovirus exposure and HLA in healthy donors. There are 18 residues in the CDR3. Germline CDR1 is KGHSH and CDR2 is LQKENI. J gave up 3 bases and V 3 bases, and 12 bases lay outside the gene matches. The repertoire was sequenced with immunoSEQ multiplex PCR; TCRdb's copy has only in-frame clones and lacks some. The profile shows over 100,000 clones, approximately 94% of them singletons. The gene calls are TRBV18 and TRBJ2-1; 9 positions match TRBD2. Sequencing was carried out using PBMCs. This TCR was sampled from a woman younger than 30 in good health and CMV-seronegative. CDR3 loop: CASSPLYGRGGLYNEQFF. For the CDR3, the DNA is TGTGCCAGCTCACCCCTGTATGGGCGGGGGGGCCTCTACAATGAGCAGTTCTTC.